This TCR beta chain was identified in a study of blood T cell repertoires in COVID-19. The overall study: COVID-19 samples collected from the United States, Italy and Spain covered acute and convalescent phases. Sample material is recorded as cDNA or gDNA derived from T cells, B-cell-depleted T cells, or PBMCs.

Study processing details: Reference gene primer amplification gave nucleated cell count estimates. Clones were sequenced by immunoSEQ multiplex PCR, and TCRdb holds only the in-frame ones, with some missing. From that table come the V and J calls and clone size; the DNA was used to work out D and trimming. This sample yields approximately 220,000 clones, of which 65% to 90% are seen a single time; about 4.8% belongs to the top ten. Looked up from germline, CDR1 is MDHEN and CDR2 is SYDVKM. The CDR3 has 16 amino acids. Trimming stripped 5 bases from V and 0 bases from J, with 13 bases between. The sequence derives from a woman aged 70-85 years with acute or convalescent COVID-19. The V and J genes are TRBV28 and TRBJ2-2; D perhaps matches TRBD2 (6 bases). The sequenced sample was peripheral blood. The CDR3 spells CASSPGGASNTGELFF. The CDR3 DNA is TGTGCCAGCAGTCCCGGCGGGGCATCGAACACCGGGGAGCTGTTTTTT.